The clone carrying this T cell receptor (beta chain) was detected a few times. The antigen is unknown. This specimen belongs to a study of T cells in Graves' hyperthyroidism and ophthalmopathy. Amplification yielded TCR beta CDR3 regions, with RNA transcripts as the source. HTBI primers were employed in a first-round RT-PCR of the TCR CDR3. Each CDR3 protein gets one entry after TCRdb re-called the multiplex PCR reads with MiXCR. Altogether roughly 630,000 distinct CDR3 sequences are present, roughly 14% being singletons, with the ten largest covering around 7.3%. Whole-study results and caveats: Ophthalmopathy onset followed model prediction by a median around six months.

V was trimmed by 0 bases and J by 7 bases, leaving 14 bases between them. Germline assignment: CDR1 SGHRS and CDR2 YFSETQ. CDR3 size: 15 residues. The sample comprised blood. The TCR was taken from a woman aged 25 to 39 with Graves' hyperthyroidism. This chain uses TRBV5-1 with TRBJ2-1; D possibly corresponds to TRBD1 (6 bases). The DNA for the CDR3 is TGCGCCAGCAGCTTGGAGGGACATGATGTTAATGAGCAGTTCTTC. It yields the protein CASSLEGHDVNEQFF.